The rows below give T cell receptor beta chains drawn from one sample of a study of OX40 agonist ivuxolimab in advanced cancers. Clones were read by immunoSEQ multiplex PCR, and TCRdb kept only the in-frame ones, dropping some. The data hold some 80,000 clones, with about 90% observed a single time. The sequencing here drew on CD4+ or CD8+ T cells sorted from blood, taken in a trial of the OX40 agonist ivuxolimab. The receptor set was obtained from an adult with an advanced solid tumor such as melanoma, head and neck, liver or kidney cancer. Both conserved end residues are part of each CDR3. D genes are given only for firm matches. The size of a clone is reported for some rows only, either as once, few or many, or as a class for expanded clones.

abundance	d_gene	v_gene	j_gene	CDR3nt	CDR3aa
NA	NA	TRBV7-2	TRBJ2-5	TGTGCCAGCAGCTTCGTTTCGCAAGGGGGGGAGACCCAGTACTTC	CASSFVSQGGETQYF
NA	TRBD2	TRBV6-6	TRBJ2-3	TGTGCCAGCAGTTACATGGGACTAAGCACAGATACGCAGTATTTT	CASSYMGLSTDTQYF
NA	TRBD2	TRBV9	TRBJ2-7	TGTGCCAGCAGCGTAGGGGGGACTACCTACGAGCAGTACTTC	CASSVGGTTYEQYF
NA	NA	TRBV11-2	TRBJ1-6	TGTGCCAGCAGCTTACTAACAGCTTTGACCTCACCCCTCCACTTT	CASSLLTALTSPLHF
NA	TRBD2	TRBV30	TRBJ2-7	TGTGCCTGGAGGGGGACTAGTGGGGAGCAGTACTTC	CAWRGTSGEQYF
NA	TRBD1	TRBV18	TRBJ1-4	TGTGCCAGCTCACCTACAGGGGGGAGCACTAATGAAAAACTGTTTTTT	CASSPTGGSTNEKLFF
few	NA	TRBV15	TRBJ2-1	TGTGCCGCGGGGCAAGAAAAATACAATGAGCAGTTCTTC	CAAGQEKYNEQFF
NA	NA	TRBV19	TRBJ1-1	TGTGCCAGTAGTCCAGGAGTGCGAGACACTGAAGCTTTCTTT	CASSPGVRDTEAFF
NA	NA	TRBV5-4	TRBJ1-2	TGTGCCAGCAGCTTGGAAGGGGTAGCTGGCTACACCTTC	CASSLEGVAGYTF
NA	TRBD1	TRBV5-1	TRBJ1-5	TGCGCCAGCAGCCAAGACAGGGATCAGCCCCAGCATTTT	CASSQDRDQPQHF
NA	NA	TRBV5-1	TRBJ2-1	TGCGCCAGCGGGTCTGGAGCGAGCTCCTACAATGAGCAGTTCTTC	CASGSGASSYNEQFF
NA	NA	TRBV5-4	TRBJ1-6	TGTGCCAGCAGCTTGGGCTTTGGGAACTCACCCCTCCACTTT	CASSLGFGNSPLHF
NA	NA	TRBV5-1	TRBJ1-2	TGCGCCAGCAGCTGGAGGCCGGGCTCCAAGCCTCATGGCTACACCTTC	CASSWRPGSKPHGYTF
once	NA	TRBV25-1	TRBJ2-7	TGTGCCAGCAGGCCGCCCAGAGCTTACGAGCAGTACTTC	CASRPPRAYEQYF
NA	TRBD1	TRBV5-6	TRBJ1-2	TGTGCCAGCAGCTCCACCGGGACAGGGGAGAACACCTTC	CASSSTGTGENTF
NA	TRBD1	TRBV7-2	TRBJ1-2	TGTGCCAGCAGCCCCATGACAGGGGGCTCTGGCTATGGCTACACCTTC	CASSPMTGGSGYGYTF
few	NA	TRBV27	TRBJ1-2	TGTGCCAGCAGTCCCGACCTTGGGGTACCGCCCTACGGCTACACCTTC	CASSPDLGVPPYGYTF
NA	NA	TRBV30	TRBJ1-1	TGTGCCTGGGGGCGGGCGCAGGGCCTGGGAGCTTTCTTT	CAWGRAQGLGAFF
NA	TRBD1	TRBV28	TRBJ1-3	TGTGCCAGCAGTTCGACAGGGTGGGGGTCTGGAAACACCATATATTTT	CASSSTGWGSGNTIYF
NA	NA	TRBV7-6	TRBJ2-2	TGTGCCAGCAGCCTACTAACCGGGACTGCCTCCGGGGAGCTGTTTTTT	CASSLLTGTASGELFF
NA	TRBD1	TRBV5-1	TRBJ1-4	TGCGCCAGCAGCCCTGACAGGGGTAGGGAAAAACTGTTTTTT	CASSPDRGREKLFF
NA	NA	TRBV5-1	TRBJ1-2	TGCGCCAGCAGTGGCGGGACTTCTCCCGCCTATGGCTACACCTTC	CASSGGTSPAYGYTF
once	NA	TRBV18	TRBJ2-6	TGTGCCAGCTCACCACCGAACAGGGTCTCCGGGGCCAACGTCCTGACTTTC	CASSPPNRVSGANVLTF
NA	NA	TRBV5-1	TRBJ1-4	TGCGCCAGCAGCTTCGGGGTGGACGAAAAACTGTTTTTT	CASSFGVDEKLFF
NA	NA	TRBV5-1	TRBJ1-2	TGCGCCAGCAGACCTCAGGGCCCGGCTAACTATGGCTACACCTTC	CASRPQGPANYGYTF
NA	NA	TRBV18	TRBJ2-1	TGTGCCAGCTCACCCCCTCGGGCCGCGGCCGGTAATGAGCAGTTCTTC	CASSPPRAAAGNEQFF
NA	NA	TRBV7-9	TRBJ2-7	TGTGCCAGCAGCGCGGGACAGTTCTACGAGCAGTACTTC	CASSAGQFYEQYF
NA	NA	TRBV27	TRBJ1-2	TGTGCCAGCAGTTCCCAATGGTGGACTAACTATGGCTACACCTTC	CASSSQWWTNYGYTF
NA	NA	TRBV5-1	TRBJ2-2	TGCGCCAGCAGCTTGGCCCCGCGTGGGGGGAACACCGGGGAGCTGTTTTTT	CASSLAPRGGNTGELFF
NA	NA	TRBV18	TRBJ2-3	TGTGCCAGCTCACCACCGGGGCAGGCAGATACGCAGTATTTT	CASSPPGQADTQYF
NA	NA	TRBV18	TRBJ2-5	TGTGCCAGCTCAGTAAGGGTTGGGGAGACCCAGTACTTC	CASSVRVGETQYF
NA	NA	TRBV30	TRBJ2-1	TGTGCCTGTCAAACAGGGTACAATGAGCAGTTCTTC	CACQTGYNEQFF
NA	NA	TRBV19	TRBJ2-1	TGTGCCAGTAGTAACCCGCCTACTAGTACAATAGGTGAGCAGTTCTTC	CASSNPPTSTIGEQFF
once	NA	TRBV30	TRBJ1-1	TGTGCCAGAACCTCTCTCCGCACTGAAGCTTTCTTT	CARTSLRTEAFF
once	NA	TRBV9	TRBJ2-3	TGTGCCAGCAGCATCCCAGGGTCTAGCACAGATACGCAGTATTTT	CASSIPGSSTDTQYF
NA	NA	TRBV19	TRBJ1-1	TGTGCCAGTTCCCTCTTACAGGGAGAAGCTTTCTTT	CASSLLQGEAFF
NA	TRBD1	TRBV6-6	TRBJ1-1	TGTGCCAGCAGTTCTGTACAGGGGAGTACTGAAGCTTTCTTT	CASSSVQGSTEAFF
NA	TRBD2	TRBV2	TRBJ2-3	TGTGCCAGCACTACTAGCGGGGGGGAAACAGATACGCAGTATTTT	CASTTSGGETDTQYF
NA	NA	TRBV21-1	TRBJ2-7	TGTGCCAGCCAATGGGGGATGTCATGGGAGACCTACGAGCAGTACTTC	CASQWGMSWETYEQYF
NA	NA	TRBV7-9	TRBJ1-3	TGTGCCAGCAGCCCGACTGGAAACACCATATATTTT	CASSPTGNTIYF